Reported below is one T cell receptor (beta chain). The antigen is unknown. These data are taken from a study of cytomegalovirus exposure and HLA in healthy donors. Germline CDR1 reads PRHDT; CDR2 reads FYEKMQ (reference sequence). This CDR3 has 17 residues. V was clipped by 5 bases and J by 8 bases; unmatched bases: 10. PCR primers comprised 60 Vbeta and 13 Jbeta primers. The protocol was immunoSEQ multiplex PCR, while the TCRdb copy is restricted to in-frame clones and leaves out a portion. The sample includes fewer than 70,000 clones, 83% of them seen just once. Study observations and caveats: Within an earlier analysis, most TCR beta V segments proved productive either about 87% or about 30% of the time. The investigators catalogued 150 to 200 TCR beta chains as cytomegalovirus-associated.

Sequenced input: PBMCs. The chain combines TRBV13 with TRBJ2-2, with TRBD2 matching 14 bases. This TCR came from a human donor in good health. CDR3 loop: CASSPPGLAGDPGELFF. The CDR3 DNA reads as TGTGCCAGCAGCCCCCCGGGACTAGCGGGAGACCCTGGGGAGCTGTTTTTT.